This entry concerns a single T cell receptor (beta chain). CDR3 length equals 14 residues. Trimming took off 7 bases at V and 0 bases at J, with 12 bases between the two ends. The germline V gene has CDR1 LNHDA and CDR2 SQIVND (reference sequence). Generated by immunoSEQ multiplex PCR, the TCRdb table keeps only in-frame clones and is missing some. Of more than 150,000 clones listed, 65% to 85% were seen once; the top ten hold approximately 2.9%. The data originate from a study of cytomegalovirus exposure and HLA in healthy donors. The TCR originated in a woman under 30 in good health and CMV-seropositive. Input material: PBMCs. The chain uses TRBV19 and TRBJ1-2; D is perhaps TRBD1 (6 bases). The CDR3: CASTSQGTNYGYTF. CDR3 nucleotide sequence: TGTGCCAGTACCTCACAGGGAACTAACTATGGCTACACCTTC.